These 21 T cell receptor beta chains came from one sample sequenced in a study of blood T cell repertoires in COVID-19. Repertoires were generated with immunoSEQ multiplex PCR, while TCRdb's copy carries only in-frame clones and drops some. In the table there are about 140,000 clones, approximately 88% of which are singletons. The sequencing sample was made of peripheral blood. All receptors come from a human donor in a cohort sampled during active COVID-19.

The V call is TRBV5-1, the J call TRBJ2-2; possibly TRBD2 for D (5 bases). The CDR3 is made up of 16 amino acids. Per the germline V gene, CDR1 is SGHRS and CDR2 is YFSETQ. With 2 bases removed from V and 5 bases from J, the gap between germline ends came to 16 bases. The CDR3 loop reads CASSFEGLGTTGELFF. In DNA, the CDR3 is TGCGCCAGCAGCTTCGAGGGCCTAGGAACAACCGGGGAGCTGTTTTTT. Variable domain in full (rest from reference TRBV5-1 and TRBJ2-2): KAGVTQTPRYLIKTRGQQVTLSCSPISGHRSVSWYQQTPGQGLQFLFEYFSETQRNKGNFPGRFSGRQFSNSRSEMNVSTLELGDSALYLCASSFEGLGTTGELFFGEGSRLTVL.

This clone appeared a few times. This chain links TRBV27 with TRBJ1-5; 10 nucleotides agree with TRBD1. J lost 6 bases, V lost 4 bases, and 0 bases had no gene match. The CDR3 length is 13 residues. Germline V CDR1 and CDR2: MNHEY, SMNVEV (reference sequence). The CDR3, as DNA: TGTGCCAGCAGTTGGGACAGGGGTCAGCCCCAGCATTTT. This encodes CASSWDRGQPQHF.

The rearrangement uses TRBV27 and TRBJ2-3; 9 nucleotides match TRBD1. V dropped 4 bases and J dropped 5; count of bases not matched to a gene: 7. This CDR3 spans 15 amino acids. Germline CDR1 is MNHEY and CDR2 is SMNVEV (reference sequence). CDR3 in amino acids: CASSSGTGFQDTQYF. The CDR3 DNA sequence: TGTGCCAGCAGTTCCGGGACAGGGTTTCAAGATACGCAGTATTTT.

This clone was recorded only once. This chain joins TRBV27 and TRBJ2-7; 10 bases map to TRBD2. This CDR3 region has 15 residues. The V gene end was trimmed by 5 bases and the J gene end by 7 bases; junction bases not matched to a gene: 11. The V gene's germline CDR1 is MNHEY and CDR2 SMNVEV (reference sequence). In DNA, the CDR3 is TGTGCCAGCAGTCTTACCCTAGCGGGAGTCCGGGAGCAGTACTTC. As protein: CASSLTLAGVREQYF.

V usage is TRBV6-6 and J usage is TRBJ1-1; D remains unclear. Germline V gives CDR1 MNHNY, CDR2 SVGAGI (reference sequence). Trimming shortened V by 6 bases and J by 0 bases, and 17 bases separated the two germline ends. CDR3 length equals 16 residues. The CDR3 region is CASRAGSYSMNTEAFF. Here the CDR3 DNA reads TGTGCCAGCAGGGCCGGGTCCTACTCCATGAACACTGAAGCTTTCTTT.

The CDR3 nucleotides are TGTGCCAGCAGCTTAGATATGTCTAGCTGGGAGACCCAGTACTTC. Its protein product is CASSLDMSSWETQYF. The V gene is TRBV7-2, the J gene TRBJ2-5, with a possible D match to TRBD2 (5 bases). The CDR3 covers 15 residues. CDR1 SGHTA and CDR2 FQGNSA come from the germline V gene. Trimming pared 1 base from V and 5 bases from J, leaving 14 bases between.

The chain combines TRBV6-6 with TRBJ2-3; D possibly corresponds to TRBD2 (7 bases). The CDR3 covers 14 residues. The V and J ends lost 8 bases and 0 bases respectively, with 12 bases between them. Germline V lookup: CDR1 MNHNY, CDR2 SVGAGI (reference sequence). The CDR3 sequence is CASAGARSTDTQYF. Here the CDR3 DNA reads TGTGCCAGCGCGGGGGCGCGGAGCACAGATACGCAGTATTTT.

This chain links TRBV19 with TRBJ2-7; weak D call: TRBD2 (6 bases). The CDR3 contains 14 residues. Germline-derived CDR1 and CDR2 are LNHDA and SQIVND (reference sequence). Trimming removed 3 bases at V and 2 bases at J, with 11 bases between. The CDR3 DNA is TGTGCCAGTAGTATCGGAGGAGGGCCCTACGAGCAGTACTTC. Its protein product is CASSIGGGPYEQYF.

V gene TRBV5-6 combines with J gene TRBJ2-1; TRBD2 matches at 13 bases. Germline CDR1 and CDR2: SGHDT and YYEEEE. The CDR3 has 15 amino acids. The V segment lost 4 bases and the J segment 4 bases; nucleotides outside the gene matches: 2. The CDR3 sequence: CASSPGLAGYNEQFF. DNA of the CDR3: TGTGCCAGCAGCCCGGGACTAGCGGGGTACAATGAGCAGTTCTTC.

The rearrangement joins TRBV6-4 to TRBJ1-2; possibly TRBD1 for D (6 bases). V lost 3 bases and J lost 5, with 10 bases in between. The V gene's germline CDR1 is MRHNA and CDR2 SNTAGT. This CDR3 region has 13 residues. The CDR3 coding sequence is TGTGCCAGCAGTGAAGGGACAACTTATGGCTACACCTTC. It is translated as CASSEGTTYGYTF.

This clone was counted ten times or more. The chain joins TRBV2 to TRBJ1-5, with D possibly being TRBD1 (6 bases). Germline V lookup: CDR1 SNHLY, CDR2 FYNNEI. Trimming removed 6 bases from V and 3 bases from J, with 15 bases in between. CDR3 size: 15 residues. For the CDR3, the DNA is TGTGCCAGCAGAAATACAGGGCTACTCAATCAGCCCCAGCATTTT. It encodes CASRNTGLLNQPQHF.

In nucleotides, the CDR3 is TGTGCCACAAGGACAGGGGGCACAGATACGCAGTATTTT. Amino acid sequence: CATRTGGTDTQYF. The chain carries TRBV19 and TRBJ2-3; 9 bases match TRBD1. Germline loops: CDR1 LNHDA, CDR2 SQIVND (reference sequence). Germline trimming cut 10 bases from V and 1 base from J; bases unmatched to any gene: 3. The CDR3 covers 13 residues.

The chain is built from TRBV28 and TRBJ1-4; the match to TRBD1 covers 9 bases. The CDR3 contains 15 residues. Germline V lookup: CDR1 MDHEN, CDR2 SYDVKM. Trimming removed 4 bases from V and 3 bases from J; junction bases left unmatched: 3. DNA for the CDR3: TGTGCCAGCAGTTCTGGGACAGGGTCTAATGAAAAACTGTTTTTT. It encodes CASSSGTGSNEKLFF.

This clone has only one observation. This rearrangement joins TRBV30 to TRBJ2-3, with 7 bases aligning to TRBD1. Trimming removed 0 bases from V and 4 bases from J; junction bases left unmatched: 4. The CDR3 covers 14 residues. Looked up from germline, CDR1 is GTSNPN and CDR2 is SVGIG (reference sequence). In nucleotides, the CDR3 is TGTGCCTGGAGTGTAGGGGGCTTTGCAGATACGCAGTATTTT. As protein: CAWSVGGFADTQYF.

V is TRBV4-2 and J is TRBJ2-7; D is unresolved. The V and J ends lost 0 bases and 0 bases respectively, with 9 bases between them. Germline V CDR1 and CDR2: LGHNA, YNFKEQ. This CDR3 is built from 15 residues. The CDR3 region has the DNA TGTGCCAGCAGCCAAGATGCAGGTTCCTCCTACGAGCAGTACTTC. Translated, it gives CASSQDAGSSYEQYF.

The rearrangement joins TRBV7-9 to TRBJ2-7; TRBD2 agrees at 14 bases. The CDR3 totals 19 residues. With V trimmed by 7 bases and J by 5 bases, 19 bases remained unmatched. From germline, CDR1 is SEHNR and CDR2 FQNEAQ (reference sequence). The CDR3 bases are TGTGCCAGCACCTCAACAGCCGGGACTAGCGGGAGATCTGTCCACGAGCAGTACTTC. Residues: CASTSTAGTSGRSVHEQYF.

The chain links TRBV19 to TRBJ1-5, with 9 positions matching TRBD1. CDR1 and CDR2 from the germline V gene are LNHDA and SQIVND (reference sequence). The CDR3 extends over 15 amino acids. The ends lost 5 bases at V and 6 bases at J; junction bases unmatched: 8. Here the CDR3 reads CASSPGQGRIQPQHF. The CDR3 region has the DNA TGTGCCAGTAGTCCCGGACAGGGGAGAATTCAGCCCCAGCATTTT.

V usage is TRBV19 and J usage is TRBJ1-5; D gene unclear. The germline V gene has CDR1 LNHDA and CDR2 SQIVND (reference sequence). V lost 3 bases and J lost 0, with 9 bases in between. The CDR3 consists of 15 residues. This CDR3 reads CASSMSRGSNQPQHF. The CDR3 coding sequence is TGTGCCAGTAGTATGTCCCGGGGTAGCAATCAGCCCCAGCATTTT.

CDR3 sequence reads: CASSVGGGRLAGNTIYF. CDR3 nucleotide sequence: TGTGCCAGCAGCGTAGGCGGGGGGCGATTAGCTGGAAACACCATATATTTT. This sequence joins TRBV9 and TRBJ1-3; perhaps TRBD1 as D (6 bases). Germline V lookup: CDR1 SGDLS, CDR2 YYNGEE. Trimming took 0 bases from V and 2 from J, leaving 15 bases between them. This CDR3 spans 17 amino acids.

The CDR3 DNA is TGCGCCAGCAGCTTGGGCGACAGGTCCCCAGAAAAACTGTTTTTT. Translated: CASSLGDRSPEKLFF. V gene TRBV5-1 combines with J gene TRBJ1-4, with TRBD1 as a possible D gene (6 bases). The CDR3 covers 15 residues. V was trimmed by 0 bases and J by 8 bases, leaving 14 bases between them. Germline CDR1 is SGHRS and CDR2 is YFSETQ.

The sample holds one count of this clone. The chain couples TRBV7-9 to TRBJ2-1, with TRBD1 matching over 7 bases. V lost 5 bases and J lost 8; bases outside the gene matches: 9. Germline CDR1 reads SEHNR; CDR2 reads FQNEAQ (reference sequence). There are 14 residues in the CDR3. The CDR3 DNA reads TGTGCCAGCAGCCTGACCGACAGGGCGGATGAGCAGTTCTTC. This codes for CASSLTDRADEQFF.